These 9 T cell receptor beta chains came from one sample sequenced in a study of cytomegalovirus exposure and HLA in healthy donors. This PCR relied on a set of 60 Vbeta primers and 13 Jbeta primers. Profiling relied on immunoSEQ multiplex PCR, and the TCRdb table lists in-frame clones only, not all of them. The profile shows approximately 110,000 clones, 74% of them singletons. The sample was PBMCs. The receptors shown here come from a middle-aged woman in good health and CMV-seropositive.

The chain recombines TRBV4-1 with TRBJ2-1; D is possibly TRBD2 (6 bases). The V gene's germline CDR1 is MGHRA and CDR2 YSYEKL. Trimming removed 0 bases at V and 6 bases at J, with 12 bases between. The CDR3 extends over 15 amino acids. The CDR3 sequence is CASSQEEKTSNEQFF. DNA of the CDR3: TGCGCCAGCAGCCAAGAAGAGAAGACTAGCAATGAGCAGTTCTTC.

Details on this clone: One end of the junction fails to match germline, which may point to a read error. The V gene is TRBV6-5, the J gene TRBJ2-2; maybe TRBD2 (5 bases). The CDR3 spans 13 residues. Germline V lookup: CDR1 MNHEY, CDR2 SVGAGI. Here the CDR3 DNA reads TGTGCCAGCAGAAGCATGAACACCGGGGAGCTGCTTTTT. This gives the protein CASRSMNTGELLF.

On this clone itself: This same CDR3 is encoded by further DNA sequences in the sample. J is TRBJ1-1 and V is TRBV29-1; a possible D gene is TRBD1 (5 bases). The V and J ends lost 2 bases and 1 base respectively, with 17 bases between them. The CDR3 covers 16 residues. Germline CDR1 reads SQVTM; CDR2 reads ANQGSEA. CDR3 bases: TGCAGCGTTGAACGCGGGGCCTCTGACGGGAACACTGAAGCTTTCTTT. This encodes CSVERGASDGNTEAFF.

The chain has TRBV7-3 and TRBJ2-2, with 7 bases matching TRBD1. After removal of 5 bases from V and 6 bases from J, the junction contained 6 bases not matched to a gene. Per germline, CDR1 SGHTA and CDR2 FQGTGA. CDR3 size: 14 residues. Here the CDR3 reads CASSTSTGAGELFF. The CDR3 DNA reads TGTGCCAGCAGCACCTCAACAGGGGCCGGGGAGCTGTTTTTT.

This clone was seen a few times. Here the CDR3 DNA reads TGTGCCAGCAGCTCACTAGCGAGTTCCTACGAGCAGTACTTC. Its translation is CASSSLASSYEQYF. This chain joins TRBV7-9 and TRBJ2-7, with 7 nucleotides matching TRBD2. This CDR3 has 14 residues. CDR1 and CDR2 from the germline V gene are SEHNR and FQNEAQ (reference sequence). V shed 4 bases and J 1 base; nucleotides not matched to a gene: 4.

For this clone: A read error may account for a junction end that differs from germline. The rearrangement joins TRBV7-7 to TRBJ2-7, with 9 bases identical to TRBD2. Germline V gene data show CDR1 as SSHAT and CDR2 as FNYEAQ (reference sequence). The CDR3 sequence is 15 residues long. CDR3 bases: TGTGCTAGCAGCTTAGCGCCTAGCGGGACCTACGAGCAGTACTTC. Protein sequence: CASSLAPSGTYEQYF.

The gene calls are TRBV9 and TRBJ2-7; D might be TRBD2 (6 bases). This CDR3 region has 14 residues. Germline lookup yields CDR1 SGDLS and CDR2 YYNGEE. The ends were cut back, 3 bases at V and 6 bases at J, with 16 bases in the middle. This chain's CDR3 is CASSGRARGSEQYF. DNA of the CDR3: TGTGCCAGCAGCGGCCGGGCGCGGGGAAGCGAGCAGTACTTC.

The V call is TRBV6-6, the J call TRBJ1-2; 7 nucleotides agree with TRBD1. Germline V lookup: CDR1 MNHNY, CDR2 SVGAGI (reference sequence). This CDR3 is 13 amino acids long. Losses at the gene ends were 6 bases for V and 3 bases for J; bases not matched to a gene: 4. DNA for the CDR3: TGTGCCAGCAGAGACAGGGTAGACTATGGCTACACCTTC. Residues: CASRDRVDYGYTF.

CDR3 coding DNA: TGTGCCAGCAGTTACAGGCCAGGGCTGGAGCAGTACTTC. Translation gives CASSYRPGLEQYF. The V and J genes are TRBV6-5 and TRBJ2-7; TRBD1 is a possible D gene (5 bases). V lost 2 bases and J lost 7, with 12 bases in between. The CDR3 is made up of 13 amino acids. CDR1 MNHEY and CDR2 SVGAGI come from the germline V gene.